This T cell receptor (beta chain) is from a study of T cell repertoires in cytomegalovirus infection. This clonotype was picked up a small number of times. No antigen is known for it. In TCRdb, the reads were re-called with MiXCR into one record per CDR3 protein. The table lists about a million distinct CDR3 sequences, roughly 30% of them singletons. CDR1 and CDR2 from the germline V gene are MGHDK and SYGVNS. CDR3 length equals 15 residues. The germline V and J ends were trimmed by 4 bases and 0 bases, with 12 bases remaining between them. Sequenced material: cultured CD8+ T cells from PBMCs, taken from culture after CMV antigen stimulation. This receptor was taken from a human donor in good health (CMV status not recorded). Some clones in this sample may be carry-over from other donors' samples. The chain uses TRBV25-1 and TRBJ1-1; D gene ambiguous. In nucleotides, the CDR3 is TGTGCCAGCAGTGGGTTGGCAGCCATGAACACTGAAGCTTTCTTT. It specifies CASSGLAAMNTEAFF.